The subject of this entry is one T cell receptor beta chain. J was trimmed by 0 bases and V by 3 bases; bases with no gene match: 4. The CDR3 contains 15 residues. Germline values: CDR1 SGHNT, CDR2 YENEEA. Using immunoSEQ multiplex PCR, the repertoire was profiled, and TCRdb retains in-frame clones only, with some absent. The sample lists about 6,500 clones; around 97% were seen once. The sample originates from a study of T cell clonotyping in hematopoietic cell transplantation. Regarding time point: recipient sample about 28 days before transplant, after cytoreduction. The specimen comprised peripheral blood mononuclear cells, sampled before stem cell transplant. The TCR comes from a man in his 70s with acute myeloid leukemia. Some clones in this sample may be carry-over from other donors' samples. The gene calls are TRBV11-3 and TRBJ1-1; TRBD1 matches at 7 bases. The CDR3 DNA sequence: TGTGCCAGCAGCTTGACCGGGACAGTGAACACTGAAGCTTTCTTT. The encoded protein is CASSLTGTVNTEAFF.